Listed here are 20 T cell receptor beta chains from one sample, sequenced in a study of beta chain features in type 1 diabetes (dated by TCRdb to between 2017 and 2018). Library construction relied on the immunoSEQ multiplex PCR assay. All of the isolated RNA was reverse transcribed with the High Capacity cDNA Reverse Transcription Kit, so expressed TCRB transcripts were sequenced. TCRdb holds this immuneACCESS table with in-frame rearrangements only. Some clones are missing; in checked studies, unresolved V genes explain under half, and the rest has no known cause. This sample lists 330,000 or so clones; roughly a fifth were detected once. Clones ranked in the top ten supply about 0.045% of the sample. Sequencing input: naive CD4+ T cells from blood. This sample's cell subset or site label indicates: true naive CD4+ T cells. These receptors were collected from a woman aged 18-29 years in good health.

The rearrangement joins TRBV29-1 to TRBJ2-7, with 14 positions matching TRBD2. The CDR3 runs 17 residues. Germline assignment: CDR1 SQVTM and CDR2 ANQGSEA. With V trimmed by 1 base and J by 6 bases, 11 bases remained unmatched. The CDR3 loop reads CSVEVPSLGLAGAEQYF. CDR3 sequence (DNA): TGCAGCGTTGAAGTTCCTTCCCTGGGACTAGCGGGAGCCGAGCAGTACTTC.

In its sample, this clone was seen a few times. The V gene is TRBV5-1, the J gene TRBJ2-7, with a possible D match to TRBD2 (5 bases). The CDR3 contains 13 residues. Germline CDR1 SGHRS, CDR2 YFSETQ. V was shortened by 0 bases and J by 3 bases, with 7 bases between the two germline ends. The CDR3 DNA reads TGCGCCAGCAGCTTGGAGCGGTTCTACGAGCAGTACTTC. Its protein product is CASSLERFYEQYF.

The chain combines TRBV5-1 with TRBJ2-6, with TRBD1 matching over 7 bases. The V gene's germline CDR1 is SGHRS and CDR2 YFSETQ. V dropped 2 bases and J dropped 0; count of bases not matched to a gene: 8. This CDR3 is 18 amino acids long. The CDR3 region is CASSFPGQILSGANVLTF. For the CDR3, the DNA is TGCGCCAGCAGCTTCCCGGGACAGATCCTCTCTGGGGCCAACGTCCTGACTTTC.

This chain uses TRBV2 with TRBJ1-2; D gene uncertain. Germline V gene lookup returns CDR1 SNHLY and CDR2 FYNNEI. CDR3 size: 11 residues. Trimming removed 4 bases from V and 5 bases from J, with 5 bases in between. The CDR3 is CASSAGYGYTF. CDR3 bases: TGTGCCAGCAGTGCCGGGTATGGCTACACCTTC.

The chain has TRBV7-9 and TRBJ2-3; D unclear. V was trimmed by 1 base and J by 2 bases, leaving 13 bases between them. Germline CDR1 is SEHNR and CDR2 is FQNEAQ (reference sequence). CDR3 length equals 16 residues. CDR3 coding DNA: TGTGCCAGCAGCTTAGGCGGCGCGCACCCCACAGATACGCAGTATTTT. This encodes CASSLGGAHPTDTQYF.

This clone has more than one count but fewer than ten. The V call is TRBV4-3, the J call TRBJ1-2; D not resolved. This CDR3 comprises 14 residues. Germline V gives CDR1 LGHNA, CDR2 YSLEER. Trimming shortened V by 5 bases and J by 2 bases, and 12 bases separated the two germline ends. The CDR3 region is CASSDRGRNYGYTF. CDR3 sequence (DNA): TGCGCCAGCAGCGATCGAGGGAGGAACTATGGCTACACCTTC.

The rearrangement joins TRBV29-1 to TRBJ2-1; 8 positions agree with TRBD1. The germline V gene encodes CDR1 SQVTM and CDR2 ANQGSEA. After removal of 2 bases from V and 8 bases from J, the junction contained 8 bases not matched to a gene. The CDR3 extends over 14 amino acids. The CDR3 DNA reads TGCAGCGTTGAAAAGAGTCAGGGGGCCGATGAGCAGTTCTTC. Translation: CSVEKSQGADEQFF.

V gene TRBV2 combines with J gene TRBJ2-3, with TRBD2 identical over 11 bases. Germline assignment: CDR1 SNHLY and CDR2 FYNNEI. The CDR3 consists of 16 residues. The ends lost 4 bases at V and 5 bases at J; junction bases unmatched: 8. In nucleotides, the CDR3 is TGTGCCAGCAGTGGGAGTAGCGGGGGGGCCGGAGATACGCAGTATTTT. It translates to CASSGSSGGAGDTQYF.

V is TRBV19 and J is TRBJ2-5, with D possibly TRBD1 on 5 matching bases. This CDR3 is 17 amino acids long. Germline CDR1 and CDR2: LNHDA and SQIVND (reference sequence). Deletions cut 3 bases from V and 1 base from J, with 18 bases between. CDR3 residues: CASSMGPSAGRQETQYF. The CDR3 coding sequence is TGTGCCAGTAGTATGGGGCCATCCGCCGGGCGCCAAGAGACCCAGTACTTC.

The CDR3 sequence: CASSPTFGGSYNEQFF. The CDR3 bases are TGTGCCAGCAGCCCGACCTTCGGCGGCTCCTACAATGAGCAGTTCTTC. The chain carries TRBV7-9 and TRBJ2-1; D call uncertain. This CDR3 has 16 residues. In germline, CDR1 is SEHNR, CDR2 FQNEAQ (reference sequence). Trimming removed 5 bases from V and 0 bases from J, with 14 bases in between.

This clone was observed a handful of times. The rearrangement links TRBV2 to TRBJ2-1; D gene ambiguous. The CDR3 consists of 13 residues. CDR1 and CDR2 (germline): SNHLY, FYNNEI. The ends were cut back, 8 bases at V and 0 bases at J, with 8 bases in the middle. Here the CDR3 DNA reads TGTGCCAGCTTGCTAGGCTCCTACAATGAGCAGTTCTTC. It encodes CASLLGSYNEQFF.

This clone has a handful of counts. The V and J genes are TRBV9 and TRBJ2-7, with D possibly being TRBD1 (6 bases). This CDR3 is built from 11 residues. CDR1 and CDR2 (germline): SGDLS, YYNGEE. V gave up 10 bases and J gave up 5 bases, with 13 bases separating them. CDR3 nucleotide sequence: TGTGCCGCGGTGGGGGCCCACGAGCAGTACTTC. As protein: CAAVGAHEQYF.

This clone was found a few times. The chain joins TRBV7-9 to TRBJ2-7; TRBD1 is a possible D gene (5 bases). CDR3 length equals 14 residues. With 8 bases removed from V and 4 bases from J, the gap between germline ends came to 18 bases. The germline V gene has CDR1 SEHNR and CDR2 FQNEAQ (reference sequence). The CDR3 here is CASAGNRQDYEQYF. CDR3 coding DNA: TGTGCCAGCGCTGGGAACAGGCAGGATTACGAGCAGTACTTC. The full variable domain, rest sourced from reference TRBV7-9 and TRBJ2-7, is DTGVSQNPRHKITKRGQNVTFRCDPISEHNRLYWYRQTLGQGPEFLTYFQNEAQLEKSRLLSDRFSAERPKGSFSTLEIQRTEQGDSAMYLCASAGNRQDYEQYFGPGTRLTVT.

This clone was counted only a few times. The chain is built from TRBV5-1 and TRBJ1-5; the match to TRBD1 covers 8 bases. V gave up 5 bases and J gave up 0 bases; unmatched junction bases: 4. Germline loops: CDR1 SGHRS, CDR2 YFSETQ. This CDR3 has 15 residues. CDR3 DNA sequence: TGCGCCAGCAGTTCAGGGGGCCTTAGCAATCAGCCCCAGCATTTT. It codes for CASSSGGLSNQPQHF.

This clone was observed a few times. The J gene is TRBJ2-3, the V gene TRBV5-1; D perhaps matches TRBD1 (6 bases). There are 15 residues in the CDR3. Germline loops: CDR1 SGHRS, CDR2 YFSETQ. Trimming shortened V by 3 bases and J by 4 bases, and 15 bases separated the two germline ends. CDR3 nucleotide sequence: TGCGCCAGCAGCTCGACAGGAGGATTCGCAGATACGCAGTATTTT. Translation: CASSSTGGFADTQYF.

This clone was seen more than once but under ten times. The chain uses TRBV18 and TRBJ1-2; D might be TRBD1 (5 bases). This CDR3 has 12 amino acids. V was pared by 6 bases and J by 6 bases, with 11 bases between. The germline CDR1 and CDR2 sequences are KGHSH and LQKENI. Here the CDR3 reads CASSRGGHGYTF. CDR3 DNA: TGTGCCAGCTCGCGGGGGGGACATGGCTACACCTTC.

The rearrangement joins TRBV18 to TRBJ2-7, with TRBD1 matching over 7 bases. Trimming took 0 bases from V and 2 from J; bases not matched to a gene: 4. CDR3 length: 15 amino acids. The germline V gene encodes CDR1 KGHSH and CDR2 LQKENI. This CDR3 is CASSPPVTGPYEQYF. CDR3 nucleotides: TGTGCCAGCTCACCACCAGTGACAGGGCCCTACGAGCAGTACTTC.

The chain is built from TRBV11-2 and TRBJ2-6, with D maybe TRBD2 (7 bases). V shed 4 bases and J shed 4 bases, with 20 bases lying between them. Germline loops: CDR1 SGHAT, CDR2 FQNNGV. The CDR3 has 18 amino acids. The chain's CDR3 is CASSSKSHGGLGANVLTF. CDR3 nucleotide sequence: TGTGCCAGCAGCTCGAAGTCCCACGGGGGGCTCGGGGCCAACGTCCTGACTTTC.

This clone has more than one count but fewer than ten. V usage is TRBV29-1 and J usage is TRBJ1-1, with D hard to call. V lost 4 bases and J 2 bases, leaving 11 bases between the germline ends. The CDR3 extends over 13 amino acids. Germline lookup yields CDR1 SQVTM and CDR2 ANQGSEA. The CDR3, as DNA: TGCAGCGTTGTAGGCAGGTTAAACACTGAAGCTTTCTTT. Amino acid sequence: CSVVGRLNTEAFF.

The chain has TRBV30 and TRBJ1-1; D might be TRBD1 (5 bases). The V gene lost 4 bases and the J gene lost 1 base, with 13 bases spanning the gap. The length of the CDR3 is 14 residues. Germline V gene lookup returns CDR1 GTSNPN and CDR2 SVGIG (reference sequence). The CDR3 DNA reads TGTGCCTGGATCCAAAGGACACCGAACACTGAAGCTTTCTTT. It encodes CAWIQRTPNTEAFF.